One sample yielded the 28 T cell receptor beta chains listed below, sequenced in a study of T cells in localized non-small cell lung cancer. Clones were read by immunoSEQ multiplex PCR, and TCRdb kept only the in-frame ones, dropping some. The table records roughly 30,000 clones, more than 70% of them present only once. Sample: peripheral blood, taken before any cancer treatment. These TCRs come from a woman aged 35 to 70 with stage I lung adenocarcinoma.

The chain has TRBV5-4 and TRBJ2-7; D unresolved. Trimming removed 4 bases from V and 2 bases from J, with 13 bases in between. In germline, CDR1 is SGHNT, CDR2 YYREEE (reference sequence). This CDR3 comprises 14 residues. The CDR3 reads CASSAEAVTYEQYF. CDR3 sequence (DNA): TGTGCCAGCAGCGCCGAGGCCGTGACCTACGAGCAGTACTTC. Full variable domain (rest looked up from reference TRBV5-4 and TRBJ2-7): ETGVTQSPTHLIKTRGQQVTLRCSSQSGHNTVSWYQQALGQGPQFIFQYYREEENGRGNFPPRFSGLQFPNYSSELNVNALELDDSALYLCASSAEAVTYEQYFGPGTRLTVT.

The chain links TRBV1 to TRBJ2-1; the D segment call TRBD2 is taken from the table without a DNA check. TRBV1 is noted as a pseudogene. The CDR3 is made up of 17 amino acids. CDR3 amino acids: CTSSPPVSGIPIDEQFF. The CDR3 nucleotides read TGCACCAGCAGTCCGCCGGTCAGCGGGATCCCTATTGATGAGCAGTTCTTC.

This clone is a singleton in its sample. This chain links TRBV29-1 with TRBJ1-6; tentatively, D is TRBD1 (6 bases). Trimming removed 6 bases from V and 0 bases from J, with 6 bases in between. The CDR3 is 13 amino acids. The germline V gene encodes CDR1 SQVTM and CDR2 ANQGSEA. The CDR3 DNA reads TGCAGCGTACAGGGCTCCTATAATTCACCCCTCCACTTT. As protein: CSVQGSYNSPLHF.

V and J are TRBV25-1 and TRBJ2-2; 7 bases are a match to TRBD2. Germline CDR1 reads MGHDK; CDR2 reads SYGVNS. Trimming at V came to 3 bases and at J to 2 bases, leaving 6 bases not matched to a gene. The CDR3 length is 16 residues. In DNA, the CDR3 is TGTGCCAGCAGTGACCCTGGGGGGGATAACACCGGGGAGCTGTTTTTT. It specifies CASSDPGGDNTGELFF.

This rearrangement joins TRBV4-2 to TRBJ1-1; 8 positions agree with TRBD1. CDR3 length: 15 residues. Germline V gene data show CDR1 as LGHNA and CDR2 as YNFKEQ. Trimming at V came to 4 bases and at J to 1 base, leaving 5 bases not matched to a gene. The CDR3 region has the DNA TGTGCCAGCAGCCCCACAGGGGGGCAGAACACTGAAGCTTTCTTT. Amino acids: CASSPTGGQNTEAFF.

The gene calls are TRBV13 and TRBJ2-3; D possibly corresponds to TRBD2 (5 bases). Germline V gene data show CDR1 as PRHDT and CDR2 as FYEKMQ (reference sequence). This CDR3 has 15 residues. The germline V and J ends were trimmed by 5 bases and 2 bases, with 14 bases remaining between them. CDR3 loop: CASSETGIDTDTQYF. The CDR3 DNA is TGTGCCAGCAGCGAAACCGGGATCGACACAGATACGCAGTATTTT.

This rearrangement joins TRBV4-3 to TRBJ1-2; 9 bases fit TRBD1. There are 14 residues in the CDR3. CDR1 is LGHNA and CDR2 is YSLEER in the germline V gene. The V and J ends lost 8 bases and 6 bases, in that order; junction bases with no gene match: 10. The CDR3 sequence: CASSPRGTGNGYTF. In nucleotides, the CDR3 is TGCGCCAGCTCGCCTAGGGGGACAGGGAATGGCTACACCTTC.

This clone has just one count. The rearrangement uses TRBV10-3 and TRBJ1-6; TRBD1 is a possible D gene (5 bases). The CDR3 is 15 amino acids. Germline V gives CDR1 ENHRY, CDR2 SYGVKD. V was clipped by 2 bases and J by 8 bases, with 13 bases between them. This chain's CDR3 is CAISEGTSAHSPLHF. CDR3 nucleotides: TGTGCCATCAGTGAGGGGACTTCCGCCCATTCACCCCTCCACTTT.

This chain links TRBV7-9 with TRBJ2-3, with D uncertain. This CDR3 is built from 13 residues. Between the trimmed V and J ends, which lost 5 bases and 0 bases, there was a span of 6 bases. The germline V gene has CDR1 SEHNR and CDR2 FQNEAQ (reference sequence). CDR3 protein: CASSRDSTDTQYF. CDR3 DNA sequence: TGTGCCAGCAGCCGCGATAGCACAGATACGCAGTATTTT.

This clone rates as medium-sized. The chain has TRBV9 and TRBJ2-7; possibly TRBD1 for D (6 bases). V lost 3 bases to trimming and J lost 2 bases, with 12 bases between them. Germline-derived CDR1 and CDR2 are SGDLS and YYNGEE. The CDR3 has 14 residues. Here the CDR3 DNA reads TGTGCCAGCAGCGCCAGGGACAATCCCTACGAGCAGTACTTC. Translated: CASSARDNPYEQYF. The full variable domain, rest sourced from reference TRBV9 and TRBJ2-7, is DSGVTQTPKHLITATGQRVTLRCSPRSGDLSVYWYQQSLDQGLQFLIQYYNGEERAKGNILERFSAQQFPDLHSELNLSSLELGDSALYFCASSARDNPYEQYFGPGTRLTVT.

The sample holds one count of this clone. J is TRBJ1-1 and V is TRBV11-3; the match to TRBD1 covers 8 bases. The CDR3 sequence is 14 residues long. The germline V gene encodes CDR1 SGHNT and CDR2 YENEEA. Trimming removed 6 bases from V and 0 bases from J; junction bases left unmatched: 3. DNA of the CDR3: TGTGCCAGCAGTCAGGACAGGGTGAACACTGAAGCTTTCTTT. It yields the protein CASSQDRVNTEAFF.

About this clone itself: The junction departs from the called germline gene at one end, perhaps through a read error. The chain joins TRBV27 to TRBJ2-3; tentatively, D is TRBD1 or TRBD2 (5 bases each). The germline V gene encodes CDR1 MNHEY and CDR2 SMNVEV (reference sequence). The CDR3 contains 13 residues. The CDR3 nucleotides are TGTGCCAGCAGTCCCCGGGGACCATTGATTGGGGGTTTT. Residues: CASSPRGPLIGGF.

V and J are TRBV11-3 and TRBJ1-1, with no clear D. The CDR3 is made up of 13 amino acids. The ends were cut back, 5 bases at V and 1 base at J, with 8 bases in the middle. In germline, CDR1 is SGHNT, CDR2 YENEEA. Written as DNA, the CDR3 is TGTGCCAGCAGCGAGAACCGGAACACTGAAGCTTTCTTT. Translating gives CASSENRNTEAFF.

The chain couples TRBV13 to TRBJ1-6, with D possibly TRBD1 on 6 matching bases. The V and J ends lost 6 bases and 1 base respectively, with 10 bases between them. The CDR3 totals 15 residues. Germline assignment: CDR1 PRHDT and CDR2 FYEKMQ (reference sequence). CDR3 amino acids: CASSTQGSYNSPLHF. The DNA of the CDR3 is TGTGCCAGCAGTACACAGGGTTCCTATAATTCACCCCTCCACTTT. The complete variable domain, with remaining parts taken from reference TRBV13 and TRBJ1-6, reads AAGVIQSPRHLIKEKRETATLKCYPIPRHDTVYWYQQGPGQDPQFLISFYEKMQSDKGSIPDRFSAQQFSDYHSELNMSSLELGDSALYFCASSTQGSYNSPLHFGNGTRLTVT.

The chain joins TRBV11-3 to TRBJ1-6; no reliable D call. V dropped 1 base and J dropped 7 bases, with 8 bases sitting between them. CDR1 and CDR2 from the germline V gene are SGHNT and YENEEA. This CDR3 has 14 amino acids. This CDR3 is CASSLGTDNSPLHF. The DNA of the CDR3 is TGTGCCAGCAGCTTAGGGACGGACAATTCACCCCTCCACTTT. Supplemented by reference TRBV11-3 and TRBJ1-6, the full variable domain reads EAGVVQSPRYKIIEKKQPVAFWCNPISGHNTLYWYLQNLGQGPELLIRYENEEAVDDSQLPKDRFSAERLKGVDSTLKIQPAELGDSAVYLCASSLGTDNSPLHFGNGTRLTVT.

The rearrangement uses TRBV7-2 and TRBJ2-2; D is uncertain. Trimming pared 5 bases from V and 5 bases from J, leaving 9 bases between. Germline V CDR1 and CDR2: SGHTA, FQGNSA. The CDR3 extends over 13 amino acids. The CDR3 loop is CASSPVRTGELFF. The CDR3 DNA follows: TGTGCCAGCAGCCCTGTCCGAACCGGGGAGCTGTTTTTT.

The chain combines TRBV16 with TRBJ2-7; TRBD1 agrees at 9 bases. Germline CDR1 is KGHSY and CDR2 is FQNENV. J was trimmed by 5 bases and V by 0 bases; bases with no gene match: 8. The CDR3 is made up of 16 amino acids. CDR3 sequence: CASSQSTGQGPDEQYF. The CDR3 nucleotides are TGTGCCAGCAGCCAATCTACGGGACAGGGTCCCGACGAGCAGTACTTC.

The chain has TRBV7-2 and TRBJ2-3; D gene unclear. The V end lost 6 bases, the J end lost 6 bases, and 13 bases lay between the germline ends. This CDR3 spans 13 amino acids. The germline V gene has CDR1 SGHTA and CDR2 FQGNSA. Here the CDR3 reads CASRQNLGDTQYF. CDR3 bases: TGTGCCAGCAGACAAAACCTTGGGGATACGCAGTATTTT.

This rearrangement joins TRBV7-9 to TRBJ2-7; 7 nucleotides match TRBD2. This CDR3 is 16 amino acids long. The V segment lost 0 bases and the J segment 7 bases; nucleotides outside the gene matches: 12. CDR1 is SEHNR and CDR2 is FQNEAQ in the germline V gene (reference sequence). CDR3 sequence reads: CASSLAGAGPGGEQYF. DNA for the CDR3: TGTGCCAGCAGCTTAGCGGGAGCGGGGCCGGGGGGTGAGCAGTACTTC.

The chain couples TRBV10-3 to TRBJ2-5; the match to TRBD1 covers 7 bases. Trimming took 10 bases from V and 3 from J; bases not matched to a gene: 8. This CDR3 region has 13 residues. Germline loops: CDR1 ENHRY, CDR2 SYGVKD. Here the CDR3 DNA reads TGTGCCAACGGAGTGGGGACAGAAGAGACCCAGTACTTC. As protein: CANGVGTEETQYF.

V is TRBV9 and J is TRBJ2-5; D uncertain. Germline V gene sequence: CDR1 SGDLS, CDR2 YYNGEE. The CDR3 is 14 amino acids. V dropped 1 base and J dropped 0 bases, with 7 bases sitting between them. The CDR3 protein is CASSVSNDQETQYF. The CDR3 DNA reads as TGTGCCAGCAGCGTATCAAACGACCAAGAGACCCAGTACTTC.

The chain employs TRBV6-1 and TRBJ1-1; no clear D. Germline CDR1 is MNHNS and CDR2 is SASEGT. Trimming shortened V by 1 base and J by 1 base, and 13 bases separated the two germline ends. The CDR3 totals 16 residues. The chain's CDR3 is CASSEGIGLGNTEAFF. The CDR3 nucleotides read TGTGCCAGCAGTGAAGGGATTGGCCTGGGGAACACTGAAGCTTTCTTT.

This clone has only a few counts. Other DNA sequences in this specimen translate into the identical CDR3. The J gene is TRBJ1-5, the V gene TRBV6-1; D ambiguous. Trimming removed 1 base at V and 4 bases at J, with 11 bases between. Germline V gene data show CDR1 as MNHNS and CDR2 as SASEGT. CDR3 length: 15 amino acids. The CDR3 is CASSEDPSGNQPQHF. The CDR3 DNA reads as TGTGCCAGCAGTGAAGACCCCTCAGGTAATCAGCCCCAGCATTTT.

The chain combines TRBV6-1 with TRBJ1-1; D perhaps matches TRBD1 (5 bases). CDR3 length equals 14 residues. CDR1 and CDR2 from the germline V gene are MNHNS and SASEGT. The germline V and J ends were trimmed by 1 base and 4 bases, with 10 bases remaining between them. Here the CDR3 reads CASSEGGDSTEAFF. The DNA of the CDR3 is TGTGCCAGCAGTGAAGGGGGGGATTCCACTGAAGCTTTCTTT.

The chain links TRBV7-2 to TRBJ2-7; no firm D call. This CDR3 has 15 amino acids. Germline values: CDR1 SGHTA, CDR2 FQGNSA. The ends were cut back, 2 bases at V and 1 base at J, with 12 bases in the middle. CDR3 amino acids: CASSLTGSLSYEQYF. The CDR3 nucleotides read TGTGCCAGCAGCTTAACTGGCAGTCTTTCCTACGAGCAGTACTTC.

The J gene is TRBJ1-5, the V gene TRBV4-1, with D unclear. Trimming removed 1 base at V and 4 bases at J, with 11 bases between. Germline lookup yields CDR1 MGHRA and CDR2 YSYEKL. The CDR3 is 15 amino acids. DNA for the CDR3: TGCGCCAGCAGCCAAGTGGAGGGCGGAAATCAGCCCCAGCATTTT. Encoded protein: CASSQVEGGNQPQHF.

This chain links TRBV9 with TRBJ1-3, with D maybe TRBD1 (5 bases). The CDR3 is 15 amino acids. Per germline, CDR1 SGDLS and CDR2 YYNGEE. Trimming shortened V by 3 bases and J by 2 bases, and 12 bases separated the two germline ends. CDR3 region: CASSATDWAGNTIYF. CDR3 DNA sequence: TGTGCCAGCAGCGCGACAGATTGGGCTGGAAACACCATATATTTT.

The V and J genes are TRBV4-3 and TRBJ1-1; the D is unclear. Germline V gene lookup returns CDR1 LGHNA and CDR2 YSLEER. This CDR3 is built from 16 residues. The V end was cut by 0 bases, the J end by 2 bases, with 13 bases between. The CDR3 nucleotides are TGCGCCAGCAGCCAAGAAAAGAGCCTGGCAAACACTGAAGCTTTCTTT. Its translation is CASSQEKSLANTEAFF.